This T cell receptor beta chain was identified in a study of T-cell reconstitution after alpha-beta-depleted transplantation in children. The CDR3 totals 14 residues. Trimming cost V 4 bases and J 5 bases, with 14 bases left between them. The authors prepared the TCRbeta library with unique molecular identifiers. In TCRdb, the PCR reads were re-called with MiXCR into one record per CDR3 protein. The sample consists of about 400,000 distinct CDR3 sequences, roughly 20% of them appearing once. This TCR was recovered from a human donor who donated a stem cell graft to a child with acute myeloid leukemia. The chain is built from TRBV12-3 or TRBV12-4 and TRBJ1-2; maybe TRBD1 (6 bases). Sample: PBMCs from the stem cell graft donor, taken from the stem cell graft. The CDR3 loop is CASSSPGTSYGYTF. CDR3 nucleotide sequence: TGTGCCAGCAGTTCCCCCGGGACAAGTTATGGCTACACCTTC.